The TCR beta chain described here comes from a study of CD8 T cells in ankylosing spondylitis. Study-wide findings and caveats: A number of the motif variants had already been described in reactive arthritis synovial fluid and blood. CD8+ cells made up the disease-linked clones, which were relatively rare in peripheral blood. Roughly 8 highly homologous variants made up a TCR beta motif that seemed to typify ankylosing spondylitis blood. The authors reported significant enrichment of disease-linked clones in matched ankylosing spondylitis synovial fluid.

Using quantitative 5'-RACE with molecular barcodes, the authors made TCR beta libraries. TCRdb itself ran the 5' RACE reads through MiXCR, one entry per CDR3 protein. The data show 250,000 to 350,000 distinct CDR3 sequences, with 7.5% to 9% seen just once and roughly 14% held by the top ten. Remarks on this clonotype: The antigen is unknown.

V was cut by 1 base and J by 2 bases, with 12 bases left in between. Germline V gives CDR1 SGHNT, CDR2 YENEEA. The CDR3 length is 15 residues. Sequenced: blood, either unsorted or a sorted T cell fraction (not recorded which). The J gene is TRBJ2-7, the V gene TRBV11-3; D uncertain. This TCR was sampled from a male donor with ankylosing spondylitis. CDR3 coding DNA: TGTGCCAGCAGCTTAGGTCGAAACCAGGCCTACGAGCAGTACTTC. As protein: CASSLGRNQAYEQYF.